This T cell receptor (beta chain) was captured in a study of T cells in localized non-small cell lung cancer. Whole-study results and caveats: Heterogeneity stays possible, as sequencing covered only one tumor region.

A note on this clone: Antigen: not known.

Sequenced by immunoSEQ multiplex PCR; TCRdb stores in-frame clones only, minus some. The sample includes under 40,000 clones, around 90% of them seen just once. This receptor was identified in a man between 40 and 70 years old with stage III lung adenocarcinoma. Sequences were derived from peripheral blood mononuclear cells, sampled before any cancer treatment.

CDR3 region: CASSQETLAGAANTGELFF. The DNA of the CDR3 is TGTGCCAGCAGCCAAGAGACCCTAGCGGGGGCCGCGAACACCGGGGAGCTGTTTTTT. The chain recombines TRBV7-2 with TRBJ2-2; TRBD2 matches at 10 bases. V shed 5 bases and J 0 bases; nucleotides not matched to a gene: 12. This CDR3 region has 19 residues. Germline V gene sequence: CDR1 SGHTA, CDR2 FQGNSA.